This section outlines one T cell receptor beta chain sequence together with its context. Primers: 60 Vbeta forward and 13 Jbeta reverse. Repertoires were generated with immunoSEQ multiplex PCR, while TCRdb's copy carries only in-frame clones and drops some. This table has 110,000 to 150,000 clones, 70% to 75% appearing once. These donors counted as nominally healthy when sampled, but unrecorded immune exposures were likely. V was pared by 0 bases and J by 4 bases, with 14 bases between. The CDR3 is 16 residues long. Looked up from germline, CDR1 is MNHEY and CDR2 is SVGAGI. The sample belongs to a study of cytomegalovirus exposure and HLA in healthy donors.

The material sequenced was PBMCs. The receptor's source is a woman aged 25 to 45 in good health and CMV-seronegative. The chain uses TRBV6-5 and TRBJ2-3; D remains ambiguous. The chain's CDR3 is CASSYSISAIPDTQYF. The CDR3 DNA follows: TGTGCCAGCAGTTACTCTATTTCTGCTATCCCAGATACGCAGTATTTT.